This T cell receptor beta chain was obtained from a study of T cell responses to AZD1222 COVID-19 vaccine. This clone appeared once. Its antigen is still unknown. Study conclusions and caveats: Compared with day 0, the breadth and depth of the Spike-specific TCR repertoire rose significantly after two doses of AZD1222. Clonal diversity was possibly underestimated, and the donors were mostly white British, with more females. The study reported that nearly half of spike-specific TCRs target unmutated variant regions.

Generated by immunoSEQ multiplex PCR, the TCRdb table keeps only in-frame clones and is missing some. The sample holds some 99,000 clones, around 93% seen once. The CDR3 sequence is 13 residues long. Trimming removed 7 bases from V and 4 bases from J, with 12 bases in between. The V gene's germline CDR1 is SGHDT and CDR2 YYEEEE. The chain links TRBV5-6 to TRBJ1-5; D is unresolved. The clonotype comes from an adult in good health. Sequencing was performed on peripheral blood, taken on day 0 of AZD1222 vaccination. DNA for the CDR3: TGTGCCAGCGTGAGATTTGGGAATCAGCCCCAGCATTTT. Encoded protein: CASVRFGNQPQHF. Full variable domain (remainder filled in from reference TRBV5-6 and TRBJ1-5): DAGVTQSPTHLIKTRGQQVTLRCSPKSGHDTVSWYQQALGQGPQFIFQYYEEEERQRGNFPDRFSGHQFPNYSSELNVNALLLGDSALYLCASVRFGNQPQHFGDGTRLSIL.